Listed below are T cell receptor beta chains from one sample, sequenced in a study of T-cell reconstitution after alpha-beta-depleted transplantation in children. TCRdb called the PCR reads again in MiXCR, with one record for every CDR3 protein. The table lists 550,000 to 800,000 distinct CDR3 sequences, around 13% of them singletons. Sequencing was performed on PBMCs, taken before TCRalphabeta/CD19-depleted stem cell transplant. These receptors came from a girl aged 2-10 years with congenital amegakaryocytic thrombocytopenia, due to receive a stem cell transplant. Both conserved end residues are part of each CDR3. A D gene is named only where the DNA matches it firmly. The size entry is marked missing in some rows and otherwise reads once, few, many or a size class.

clone_size: many
j_call: TRBJ2-7
d_call: TRBD2
v_call: TRBV5-1
cdr3_length: 14
cdr3_nt: TGCGCCAGCAGCTTCCAACTAGCGGCGTACGAGCAGTACTTC
cdr3_aa: CASSFQLAAYEQYF

clone_size: few
j_call: TRBJ1-1
d_call: .
v_call: TRBV7-9
cdr3_length: 16
cdr3_nt: TGTGCCAGCAGCTTGCTTCTTCGGGGTGGGAACACTGAAGCTTTCTTT
cdr3_aa: CASSLLLRGGNTEAFF

clone_size: .
j_call: TRBJ2-2
d_call: TRBD1
v_call: TRBV12-3/TRBV12-4
cdr3_length: 16
cdr3_nt: TGTGCCAGCAGTCCTCGGGGACAGGGGGCCACCGGGGAGCTGTTTTTT
cdr3_aa: CASSPRGQGATGELFF

clone_size: .
j_call: TRBJ2-2
d_call: TRBD2
v_call: TRBV11-1
cdr3_length: 20
cdr3_nt: TGTGCCAGCAGCTTAGCGTCATTGAATAGCGGGAGTCGGTACACCGGGGAGCTGTTTTTT
cdr3_aa: CASSLASLNSGSRYTGELFF

clone_size: few
j_call: TRBJ2-5
d_call: TRBD1
v_call: TRBV20-1
cdr3_length: 13
cdr3_nt: TGCAGTGCTACCGGGACAGGGCAAGAGACCCAGTACTTC
cdr3_aa: CSATGTGQETQYF

clone_size: few
j_call: TRBJ1-6
d_call: TRBD1
v_call: TRBV12-3/TRBV12-4
cdr3_length: 17
cdr3_nt: TGTGCCAGCAGTCCCGGACAGGGGTTCTCTCATAATTCACCCCTCCACTTT
cdr3_aa: CASSPGQGFSHNSPLHF

clone_size: few
j_call: TRBJ1-2
d_call: .
v_call: TRBV7-2
cdr3_length: 15
cdr3_nt: TGTGCCAGCCGCAGCTTGGGAGGGGCTGGCTATGGCTACACCTTC
cdr3_aa: CASRSLGGAGYGYTF

clone_size: many
j_call: TRBJ1-5
d_call: .
v_call: TRBV6-5
cdr3_length: 14
cdr3_nt: TGTGCCAGCAGTTACTCGATGGTTGCCCAGCCCCAGCATTTT
cdr3_aa: CASSYSMVAQPQHF

clone_size: .
j_call: TRBJ2-5
d_call: .
v_call: TRBV7-7
cdr3_length: 13
cdr3_nt: TGTGCCAGCAGCTTAGTGCATCGAGAGACCCAGTACTTC
cdr3_aa: CASSLVHRETQYF

clone_size: .
j_call: TRBJ1-6
d_call: .
v_call: TRBV4-1
cdr3_length: 16
cdr3_nt: TGCGCCAGCAGCCAAGCTGGGAGCTCCTATAATTCACCCCTCCACTTT
cdr3_aa: CASSQAGSSYNSPLHF

clone_size: many
j_call: TRBJ2-2
d_call: TRBD2
v_call: TRBV27
cdr3_length: 16
cdr3_nt: TGTGCCAGCAGTCTGGACCTAGCGGGCGGAACCGGGGAGCTGTTTTTT
cdr3_aa: CASSLDLAGGTGELFF

clone_size: many
j_call: TRBJ2-7
d_call: TRBD2
v_call: TRBV27
cdr3_length: 16
cdr3_nt: TGTGCCAGCAGTGATGGGAGCGGGAGGGCCGCCTACGAGCAGTACTTC
cdr3_aa: CASSDGSGRAAYEQYF

clone_size: .
j_call: TRBJ2-1
d_call: .
v_call: TRBV10-1
cdr3_length: 12
cdr3_nt: TGCGCCAGCAGTGAGTCGAACCATGAGCAGTTCTTC
cdr3_aa: CASSESNHEQFF

clone_size: many
j_call: TRBJ2-3
d_call: TRBD1
v_call: TRBV5-1
cdr3_length: 13
cdr3_nt: TGCGCCAGCAATCAGGGGGGCACAGATACGCAGTATTTT
cdr3_aa: CASNQGGTDTQYF

clone_size: .
j_call: TRBJ1-1
d_call: .
v_call: TRBV7-2
cdr3_length: 15
cdr3_nt: TGTGCCAGCAGCTTATTTTGGGGGACGAACACTGAAGCTTTCTTT
cdr3_aa: CASSLFWGTNTEAFF

clone_size: many
j_call: TRBJ1-6
d_call: .
v_call: TRBV20-1
cdr3_length: 15
cdr3_nt: TGCAGTGCTAGAGCATTTCGACAGGAGAATTCACCCCTCCACTTT
cdr3_aa: CSARAFRQENSPLHF

clone_size: few
j_call: TRBJ2-1
d_call: .
v_call: TRBV24-1
cdr3_length: 14
cdr3_nt: TGTGCCACCAGTGATTTTGGCGGGGTCGGGAAGCAGTTCTTC
cdr3_aa: CATSDFGGVGKQFF